The T cell receptor (beta chain) described here comes from a study of T cell responses to AZD1222 COVID-19 vaccine (dated by TCRdb to the early 2020s). Regarding the complete study: AZD1222 recipients given second doses at about 4 weeks or at about 12 weeks were pooled, since spike-specific TCR depth and breadth were not found to differ between the two schedules. A total of over 230 trial participants underwent TCR sequencing, of whom roughly 210 had received two doses of AZD1222 and 26 had received two doses of the MenACWY control vaccine. Trial participants were enrolled by age into subgroups of 18-55, 56-69 and 70-plus years, and about 150, 27 and 61 TCR-sequenced participants, respectively, were included in these subgroups. The study at large found these results: Reportedly, close to half of the unique spike-specific TCRs recognized epitopes lying outside the regions that are mutated in the B.1.351 and B.1.1.7 variants. Spike-specific TCR breadth and depth rose significantly after two AZD1222 doses compared with day 0 and with MenACWY recipients. Most participants were white British and females outnumbered males, and the authors suggested that clonal diversity may have been underestimated. In the small 56-69-year group, the increase in depth fell short of significance, most likely because of low power. The whole spike protein was spanned by vaccine-associated CD4 TCRs, and dominant responses were seen in regions 160-218 and 743-854. Conclusions about previously exposed vaccinees were limited because only six AZD1222 recipients were SARS-CoV-2 seropositive at baseline. Because no samples from the day 14 peak response were available, repertoires could be characterized only after the peak T cell response.

The CDR3 regions of human TCRbeta chains were analyzed by immunosequencing. In the authors' own workflow: Repertoire TCRs were checked for matches against a reference library of SARS-CoV-2-specific TCRs that had been generated using the MIRA antigen-specificity platform. Breadth meant the fraction of unique TCRs that were SARS-CoV-2-associated, whereas depth meant the fraction of total T cells that were SARS-CoV-2-associated. Each spike-specific TCR was assigned to its reactive spike region and to a CD4 or CD8 class using the MIRA data. Log10-transformed breadth and depth values were compared by one-way ANOVA with Sidak's multiple comparisons tests. TCRdb re-hosts the immuneACCESS table, in-frame sequences only. Its copies lack some clones; in the studies checked, an unresolved V gene accounts for under half of them, and the cause for the rest is not known. D and trimming were read from the DNA, whereas the V and J calls and clone size are those reported in that table. For this sample the table gives over 130,000 clones, of which approximately 90% were detected only once. About 4.5% of the sample is in the top ten clones.

The CDR1 and CDR2 encoded by the germline V gene (reference sequence) are MNHEY and SMNVEV. From its cysteine to its phenylalanine, the CDR3 spans 13 amino acids. The sequence is cut down to CDR3 DNA, 39 bases in frame from base 1. V drops 0 bases and J drops 7 bases, leaving 10 bases in between. In light of the paper, this sample's time point label describes: baseline before first vaccination. The vaccinee samples were drawn from two UK trials, COV001 and COV002, one of which was a single-blind randomized controlled phase 2/3 trial testing AZD1222 (ChAdOx1 nCoV-19) in healthy adults. Trial participant PBMC samples were collected at day 0 and day 28 after the second dose for TCRbeta chain sequencing. In regard to this clone: Its binding antigen is unknown. The input lacks base qualities; no much larger clone sits a single base away.

The sequenced sample was peripheral blood, obtained on day 0 of AZD1222 vaccination. The receptor was derived from an adult in good health. The chain is assembled from TRBV27 and TRBJ2-7, with the D call tentatively TRBD1 or TRBD2, each fitting 5 bases. The sequenced DNA is TGTGCCAGCAGTTTATCGGGGGTCGGGGAGCAGTACTTC. Translation gives CASSLSGVGEQYF.